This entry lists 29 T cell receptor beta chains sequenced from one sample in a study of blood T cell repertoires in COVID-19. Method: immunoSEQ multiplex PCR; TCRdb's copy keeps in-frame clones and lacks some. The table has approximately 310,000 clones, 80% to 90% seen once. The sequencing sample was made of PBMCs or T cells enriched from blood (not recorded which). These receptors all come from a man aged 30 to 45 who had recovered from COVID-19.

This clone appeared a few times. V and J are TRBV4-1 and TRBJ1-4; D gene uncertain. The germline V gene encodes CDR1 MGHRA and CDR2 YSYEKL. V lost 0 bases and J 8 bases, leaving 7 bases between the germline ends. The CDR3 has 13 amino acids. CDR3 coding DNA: TGCGCCAGCAGCCAAGATTCCGAGGAAAAACTGTTTTTT. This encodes CASSQDSEEKLFF.

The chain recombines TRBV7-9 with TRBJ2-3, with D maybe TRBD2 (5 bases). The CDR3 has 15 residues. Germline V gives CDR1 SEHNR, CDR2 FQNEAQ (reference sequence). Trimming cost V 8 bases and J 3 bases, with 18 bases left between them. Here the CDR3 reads CASRDPSGFTDTQYF. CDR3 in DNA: TGTGCCAGCCGGGATCCGTCGGGTTTTACAGATACGCAGTATTTT.

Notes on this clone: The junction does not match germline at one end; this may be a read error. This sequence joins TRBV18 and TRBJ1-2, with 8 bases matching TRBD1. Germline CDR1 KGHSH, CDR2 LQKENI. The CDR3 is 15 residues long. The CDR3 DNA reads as TGTGCCAGCTCACCCTTTACAGGGGGGGACTATGGCTACGCCTTC. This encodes CASSPFTGGDYGYAF.

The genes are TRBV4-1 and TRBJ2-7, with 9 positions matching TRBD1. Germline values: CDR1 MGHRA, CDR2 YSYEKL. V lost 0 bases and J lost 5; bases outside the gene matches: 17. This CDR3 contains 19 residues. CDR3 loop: CASSQEWEKLRDRVDEQYF. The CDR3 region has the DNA TGCGCCAGCAGCCAAGAGTGGGAAAAACTCCGGGACAGGGTCGACGAGCAGTACTTC.

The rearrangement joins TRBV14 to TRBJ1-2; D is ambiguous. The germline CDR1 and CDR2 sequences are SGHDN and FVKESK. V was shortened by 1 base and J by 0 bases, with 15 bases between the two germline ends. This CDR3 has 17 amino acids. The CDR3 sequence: CASSQGSRWASNYGYTF. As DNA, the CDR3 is TGTGCCAGCAGCCAAGGATCGCGTTGGGCCTCTAACTATGGCTACACCTTC.

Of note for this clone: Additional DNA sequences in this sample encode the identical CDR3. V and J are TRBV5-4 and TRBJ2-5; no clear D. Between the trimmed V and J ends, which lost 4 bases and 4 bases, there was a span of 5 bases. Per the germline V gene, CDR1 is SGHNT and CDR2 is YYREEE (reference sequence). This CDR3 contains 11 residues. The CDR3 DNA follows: TGTGCCAGCAGCCTCCGAGAGACCCAGTACTTC. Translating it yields CASSLRETQYF.

CDR3 region: CASNPLAGASYNEQFF. CDR3 in DNA: TGTGCCAGCAACCCTTTAGCGGGGGCCTCCTACAATGAGCAGTTCTTC. The J gene is TRBJ2-1, the V gene TRBV7-9; 9 bases align to TRBD2. The germline V gene encodes CDR1 SEHNR and CDR2 FQNEAQ (reference sequence). The CDR3 spans 16 residues. The ends lost 7 bases at V and 0 bases at J; junction bases unmatched: 7. The whole variable domain, remainder taken from reference TRBV7-9 and TRBJ2-1, is DTGVSQNPRHKITKRGQNVTFRCDPISEHNRLYWYRQTLGQGPEFLTYFQNEAQLEKSRLLSDRFSAERPKGSFSTLEIQRTEQGDSAMYLCASNPLAGASYNEQFFGPGTRLTVL.

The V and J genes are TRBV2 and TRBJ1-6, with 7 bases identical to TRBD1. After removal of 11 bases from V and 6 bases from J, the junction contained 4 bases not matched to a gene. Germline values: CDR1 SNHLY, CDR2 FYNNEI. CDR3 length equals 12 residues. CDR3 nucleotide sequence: TGTGCCTGCCGGGACAGTAATTCACCCCTCCACTTT. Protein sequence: CACRDSNSPLHF.

The CDR3 DNA is TGTGCCAGCAGTTTTTTTAAGGGGCCGGACCTCCACGAGCAGTACTTC. Protein: CASSFFKGPDLHEQYF. This chain uses TRBV27 with TRBJ2-7; maybe TRBD1 (5 bases). The V end was cut by 3 bases, the J end by 5 bases, with 20 bases between. The CDR3 runs to 16 residues. Germline V gene data show CDR1 as MNHEY and CDR2 as SMNVEV (reference sequence).

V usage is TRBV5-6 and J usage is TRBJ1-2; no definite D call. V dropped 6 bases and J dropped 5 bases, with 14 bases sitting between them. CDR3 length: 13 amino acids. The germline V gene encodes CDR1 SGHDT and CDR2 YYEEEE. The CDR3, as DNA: TGTGCCAGCACCTGGGATGGGAGGTATGGCTACACCTTC. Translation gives CASTWDGRYGYTF.

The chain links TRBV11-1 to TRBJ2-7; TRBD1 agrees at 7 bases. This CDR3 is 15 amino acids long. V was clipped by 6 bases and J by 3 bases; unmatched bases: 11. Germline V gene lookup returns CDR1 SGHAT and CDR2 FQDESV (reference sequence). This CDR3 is CASSQGVGKHYEQYF. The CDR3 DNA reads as TGTGCCAGCAGTCAGGGGGTCGGCAAACACTACGAGCAGTACTTC. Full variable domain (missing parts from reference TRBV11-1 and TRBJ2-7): EAEVAQSPRYKITEKSQAVAFWCDPISGHATLYWYRQILGQGPELLVQFQDESVVDDSQLPKDRFSAERLKGVDSTLKIQPAELGDSAMYLCASSQGVGKHYEQYFGPGTRLTVT.

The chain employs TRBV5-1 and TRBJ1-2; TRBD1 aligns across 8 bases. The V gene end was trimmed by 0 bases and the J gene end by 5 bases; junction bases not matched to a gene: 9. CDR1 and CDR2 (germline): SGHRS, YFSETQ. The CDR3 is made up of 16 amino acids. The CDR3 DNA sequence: TGCGCCAGCAGCTTGGACCGGGACAGGACCCTGTATGGCTACACCTTC. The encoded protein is CASSLDRDRTLYGYTF.

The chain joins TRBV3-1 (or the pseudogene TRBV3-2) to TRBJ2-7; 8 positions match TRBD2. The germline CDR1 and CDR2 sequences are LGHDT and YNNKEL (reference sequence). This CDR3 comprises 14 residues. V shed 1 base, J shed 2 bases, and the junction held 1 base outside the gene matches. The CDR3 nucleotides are TGTGCCAGCAGCCAAGCGGGGGGGACCTACGAGCAGTACTTC. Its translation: CASSQAGGTYEQYF.

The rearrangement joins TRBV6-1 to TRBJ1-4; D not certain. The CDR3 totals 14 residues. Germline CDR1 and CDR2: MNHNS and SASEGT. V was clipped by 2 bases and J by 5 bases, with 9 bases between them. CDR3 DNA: TGTGCCAGCAGTGAATACGGAGGAAATGAAAAACTGTTTTTT. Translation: CASSEYGGNEKLFF.

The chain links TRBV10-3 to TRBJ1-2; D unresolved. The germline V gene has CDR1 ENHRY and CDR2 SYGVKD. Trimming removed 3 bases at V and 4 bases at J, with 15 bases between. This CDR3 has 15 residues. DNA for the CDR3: TGTGCCATCAGTGACGGGAACAGTGGGAGCTATGGCTACACCTTC. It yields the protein CAISDGNSGSYGYTF.

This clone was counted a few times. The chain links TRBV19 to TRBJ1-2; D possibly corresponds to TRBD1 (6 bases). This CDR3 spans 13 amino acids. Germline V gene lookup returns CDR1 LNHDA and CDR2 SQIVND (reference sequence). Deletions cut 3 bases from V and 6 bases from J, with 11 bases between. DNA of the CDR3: TGTGCCAGTAGTATCGGCAGGGGCGATGGCTACACCTTC. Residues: CASSIGRGDGYTF.

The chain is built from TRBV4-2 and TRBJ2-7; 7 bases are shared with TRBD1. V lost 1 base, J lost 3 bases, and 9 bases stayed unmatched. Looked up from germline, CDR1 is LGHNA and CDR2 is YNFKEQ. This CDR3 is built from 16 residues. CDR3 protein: CASSQVSGQSHYEQYF. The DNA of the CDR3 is TGTGCCAGCAGCCAAGTGTCGGGACAGTCTCACTACGAGCAGTACTTC.

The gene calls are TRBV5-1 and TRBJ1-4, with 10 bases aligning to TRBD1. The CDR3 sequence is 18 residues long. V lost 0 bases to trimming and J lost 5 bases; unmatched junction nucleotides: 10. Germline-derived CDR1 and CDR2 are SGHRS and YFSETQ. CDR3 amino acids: CASSLVPGTGAMNEKLFF. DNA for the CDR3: TGCGCCAGCAGCTTGGTACCCGGGACAGGGGCCATGAATGAAAAACTGTTTTTT.

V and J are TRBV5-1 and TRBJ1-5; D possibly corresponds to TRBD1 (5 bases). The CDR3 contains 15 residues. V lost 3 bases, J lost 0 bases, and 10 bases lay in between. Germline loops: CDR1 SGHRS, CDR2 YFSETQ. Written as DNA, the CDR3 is TGCGCCAGCAGCTGGGACGGGAGTAGCAATCAGCCCCAGCATTTT. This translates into CASSWDGSSNQPQHF.

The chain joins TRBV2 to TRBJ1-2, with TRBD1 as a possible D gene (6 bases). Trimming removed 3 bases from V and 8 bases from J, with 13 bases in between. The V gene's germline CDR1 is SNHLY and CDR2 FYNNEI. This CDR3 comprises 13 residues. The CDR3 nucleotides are TGTGCCAGCAGTGACGGCATAGGGACAGGCTACACCTTC. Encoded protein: CASSDGIGTGYTF.

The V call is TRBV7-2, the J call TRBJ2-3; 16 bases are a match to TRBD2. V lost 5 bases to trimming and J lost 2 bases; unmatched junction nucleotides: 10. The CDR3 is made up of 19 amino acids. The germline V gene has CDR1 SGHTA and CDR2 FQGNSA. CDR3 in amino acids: CASSLMTGTSGGDTDTQYF. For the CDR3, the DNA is TGTGCCAGCAGCCTAATGACCGGGACTAGCGGGGGGGACACAGATACGCAGTATTTT.

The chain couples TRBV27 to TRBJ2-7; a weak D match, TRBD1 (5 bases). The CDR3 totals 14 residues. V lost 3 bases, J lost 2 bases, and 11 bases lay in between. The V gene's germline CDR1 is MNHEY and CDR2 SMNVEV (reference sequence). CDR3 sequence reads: CASSLGQGPYEQYF. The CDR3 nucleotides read TGTGCCAGCAGTTTGGGCCAGGGCCCCTACGAGCAGTACTTC.

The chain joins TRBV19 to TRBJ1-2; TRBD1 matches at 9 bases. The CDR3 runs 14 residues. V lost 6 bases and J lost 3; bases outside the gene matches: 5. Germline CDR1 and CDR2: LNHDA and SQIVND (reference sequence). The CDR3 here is CASRGQGGDYGYTF. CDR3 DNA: TGTGCCAGTAGGGGACAGGGCGGGGACTATGGCTACACCTTC.

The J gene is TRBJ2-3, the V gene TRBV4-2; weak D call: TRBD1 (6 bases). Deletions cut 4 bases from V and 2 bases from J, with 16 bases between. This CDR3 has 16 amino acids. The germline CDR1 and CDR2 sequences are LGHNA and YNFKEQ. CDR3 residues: CASSPHPDSNTDTQYF. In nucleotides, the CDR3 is TGTGCCAGCAGCCCCCACCCGGACAGCAACACAGATACGCAGTATTTT.

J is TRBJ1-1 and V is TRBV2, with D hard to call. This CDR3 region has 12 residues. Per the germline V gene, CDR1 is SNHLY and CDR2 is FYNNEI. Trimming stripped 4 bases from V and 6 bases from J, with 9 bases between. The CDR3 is CASSGGFAEAFF. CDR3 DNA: TGTGCCAGCAGTGGCGGGTTCGCTGAAGCTTTCTTT. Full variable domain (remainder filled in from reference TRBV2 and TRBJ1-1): EPEVTQTPSHQVTQMGQEVILRCVPISNHLYFYWYRQILGQKVEFLVSFYNNEISEKSEIFDDQFSVERPDGSNFTLKIRSTKLEDSAMYFCASSGGFAEAFFGQGTRLTVV.

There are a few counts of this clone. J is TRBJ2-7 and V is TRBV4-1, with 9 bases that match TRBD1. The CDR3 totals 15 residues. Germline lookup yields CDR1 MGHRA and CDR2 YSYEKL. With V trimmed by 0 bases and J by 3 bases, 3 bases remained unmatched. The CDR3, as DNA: TGCGCCAGCAGCCAAGATCTGGGACAGGGCTACGAGCAGTACTTC. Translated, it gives CASSQDLGQGYEQYF.

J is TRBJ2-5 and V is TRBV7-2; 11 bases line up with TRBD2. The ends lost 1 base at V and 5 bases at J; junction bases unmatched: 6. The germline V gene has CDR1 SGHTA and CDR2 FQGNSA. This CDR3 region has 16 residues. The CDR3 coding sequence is TGTGCCAGCAGCTTAGTGGCTAGCGGGGGGTGGGAGACCCAGTACTTC. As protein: CASSLVASGGWETQYF.

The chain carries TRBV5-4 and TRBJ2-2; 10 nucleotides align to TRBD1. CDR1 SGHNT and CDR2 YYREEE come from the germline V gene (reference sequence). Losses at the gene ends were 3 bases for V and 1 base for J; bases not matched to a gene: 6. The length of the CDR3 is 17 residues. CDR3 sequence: CASSSADRGRNTGELFF. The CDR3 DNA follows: TGTGCCAGCAGCTCCGCGGACAGGGGGAGGAACACCGGGGAGCTGTTTTTT.

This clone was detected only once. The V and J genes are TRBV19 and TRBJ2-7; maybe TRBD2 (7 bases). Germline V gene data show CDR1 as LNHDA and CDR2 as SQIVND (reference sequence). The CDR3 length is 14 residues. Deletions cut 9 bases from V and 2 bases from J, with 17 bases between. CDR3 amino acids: CASGVGGPTYEQYF. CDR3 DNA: TGTGCCAGCGGGGTCGGGGGGCCTACCTACGAGCAGTACTTC.